The clone carrying this T cell receptor beta chain was detected once. Its antigen is unidentified. This sample stems from a study of T cells in Graves' hyperthyroidism and ophthalmopathy. Each patient was aged 18 to 65 and had newly diagnosed hyperthyroidism of under 2 months' duration. Uncontrolled infection, other autoimmune disease, pregnancy or lactation barred patients from enrollment. Overall study results and limits: In blood, most of the thyroid clonotypes expanded above 0.001 were also present. Onset of ophthalmopathy came a median approximately 6.5 months after the model predicted it.

The CDR3 regions of TCR beta were amplified from RNA transcripts. First-round RT-PCR of the TCR CDR3 relied on the HTBI primer set. Using its own MiXCR run on the multiplex PCR reads, TCRdb lists one record per CDR3 protein. The sample yields 500,000 to 550,000 distinct CDR3 sequences, less than 25% seen once. This TCR was sampled from a man younger than 30 with Graves' hyperthyroidism. Input material: blood.

This chain's CDR3 is CASSPAVTGNTIYF. In nucleotides, the CDR3 is TGTGCCAGCAGCCCGGCAGTAACCGGAAACACCATATATTTT. This chain joins TRBV7-2 and TRBJ1-3; D is ambiguous. Trimming removed 5 bases at V and 4 bases at J, with 12 bases between. This CDR3 is built from 14 residues. Germline V CDR1 and CDR2: SGHTA, FQGNSA. The variable domain in full, completed from reference TRBV7-2 and TRBJ1-3, reads GAGVSQSPSNKVTEKGKDVELRCDPISGHTALYWYRQSLGQGLEFLIYFQGNSAPDKSGLPSDRFSAERTGGSVSTLTIQRTQQEDSAVYLCASSPAVTGNTIYFGEGSWLTVV.